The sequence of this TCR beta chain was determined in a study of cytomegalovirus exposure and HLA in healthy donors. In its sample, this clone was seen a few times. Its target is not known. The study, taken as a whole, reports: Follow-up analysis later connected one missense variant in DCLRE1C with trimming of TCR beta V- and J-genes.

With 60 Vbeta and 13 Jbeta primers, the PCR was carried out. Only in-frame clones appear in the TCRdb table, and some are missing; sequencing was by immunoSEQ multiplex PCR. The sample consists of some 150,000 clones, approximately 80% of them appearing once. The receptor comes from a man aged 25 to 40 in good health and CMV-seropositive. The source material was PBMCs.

As DNA, the CDR3 is TGTGCCAGCAGTGAAAACCAGGGCGACTATGGCTACACCTTC. Translating gives CASSENQGDYGYTF. This chain joins TRBV2 and TRBJ1-2, with a tentative D call TRBD1 (5 bases). The germline gives CDR1 SNHLY, CDR2 FYNNEI. The ends were cut back, 2 bases at V and 3 bases at J, with 10 bases in the middle. The CDR3 is made up of 14 amino acids.